What follows describes a single T cell receptor (beta chain). This specimen comes from a study of T-cell reconstitution after alpha-beta-depleted transplantation in children. Unique molecular identifiers were used to barcode this TCRbeta library. TCRdb passed the PCR reads through MiXCR, listing each CDR3 protein once. The repertoire has some 640,000 distinct CDR3 sequences, around a sixth of them found once; the top ten carry about 1.1%. This TCR derives from a human donor who donated a stem cell graft to a child with acute myeloid leukemia. This material consisted of PBMCs from the stem cell graft donor, taken from the stem cell graft.

The CDR3, as DNA: TGTGCCAGCAGCTTAGAGGCGCTAGCGGTGAACACCGGGGAGCTGTTTTTT. Its translation: CASSLEALAVNTGELFF. The V call is TRBV11-2, the J call TRBJ2-2; 7 nucleotides align to TRBD2. The CDR3 sequence is 17 residues long. Germline CDR1 SGHAT, CDR2 FQNNGV. J lost 1 base, V lost 0 bases, and 5 bases had no gene match.